The rows below give T cell receptor beta chains drawn from one sample of a study of post-analysis software for immune sequencing data. Each CDR3 protein gets one entry after TCRdb re-called the PCR reads with MiXCR. The sample carries about 540,000 distinct CDR3 sequences, around 31% recorded once. Sample: blood. The receptors were gathered from a girl aged 2-17 years with multiple sclerosis. The CDR3 runs from the conserved cysteine through the conserved F or W. A D gene is named only where the DNA matches it firmly. The size of a clone is reported for some rows only, either as once, few or many, or as a class for expanded clones.

>TRBD1|TRBJ1-5|NA|TRBV20-1
TGCAGTGCTCCCCACGGAGTACCCGGGACAGGGTATAGCAATCAGCCCCAGCATTTT
CSAPHGVPGTGYSNQPQHF
>TRBD1|TRBJ2-7|NA|TRBV29-1
TGCAGCGTCACCGGACAGGCCTACGGGCAGTACTTC
CSVTGQAYGQYF
>TRBD1|TRBJ2-7|NA|TRBV20-1
TGCAGTGCGCCGGGACAGGGGCTAAGCTACGAGCAGTACTTC
CSAPGQGLSYEQYF
>TRBD1|TRBJ2-7|few|TRBV20-1
TGCAGTGCCGGGACAGGGCGGTTTATCGACGAGCAGTACTTC
CSAGTGRFIDEQYF
>TRBD1|TRBJ2-5|few|TRBV7-9
TGTGCCAGCAGCCGGACAGGGGGTTTAGACCGGGTCGGAGAGACCCAGTACTTC
CASSRTGGLDRVGETQYF
>TRBD1|TRBJ2-7|few|TRBV5-1
TGCGCCAGCAGCCACGGAGACAGGGCCTACGAGCAGTACTTC
CASSHGDRAYEQYF
>NA|TRBJ2-1|few|TRBV6-6
TGTGCCAGCAGTTACTCGGGGGCCGGACCCTCCTACAATGAGCAGTTCTTC
CASSYSGAGPSYNEQFF
>NA|TRBJ2-3|NA|TRBV24-1
TGTGCCACCAGTGATATAAGACAGGAGGGAGATACGCAGTATTTT
CATSDIRQEGDTQYF
>NA|TRBJ1-2|NA|TRBV12-3/TRBV12-4
TGTGCCAGCAGTTTAGCGCGGCAGGGGTTTCACTATGGCTACACCTTC
CASSLARQGFHYGYTF
>TRBD2|TRBJ2-1|NA|TRBV15
TGTGCCACCAGCAGAGACGGGGGGACGGCTTTCGATGAGCAGTTCTTC
CATSRDGGTAFDEQFF
>TRBD2|TRBJ2-2|NA|TRBV4-1
TGCGCCAGCAGCCAAGACGGAGCGGGGGATGCGAACACCGGGGAGCTGTTTTTT
CASSQDGAGDANTGELFF
>TRBD1|TRBJ1-6|few|TRBV5-1
TGCGCCAGCAGCTTGGGGACAGGGGGTGGTTCACCCCTCCACTTT
CASSLGTGGGSPLHF
>TRBD1|TRBJ1-2|NA|TRBV4-2
TGTGCCAGCAGCCAAGATATGGGACAGCTATACTATGGCTACACCTTC
CASSQDMGQLYYGYTF
>NA|TRBJ1-4|once|TRBV20-1
TGCAGTGCTAGCCGGGGGGATGAAAAACTGTTTTTT
CSASRGDEKLFF
>NA|TRBJ2-3|few|TRBV7-2
TGTGCCAGCAGCTCCGACCCACCGGGAGCGTATTTT
CASSSDPPGAYF
>TRBD1|TRBJ2-7|NA|TRBV9
TGTGCCAGCAGCTCGGGACAGGGGGTTACCTACGAGCAGTACTTC
CASSSGQGVTYEQYF
>NA|TRBJ2-2|NA|TRBV3-1
TGTGCCAGCAGCCAGGACGGAGGGAGCCAGCTGTTTTTT
CASSQDGGSQLFF
>TRBD1|TRBJ2-3|once|TRBV5-1
TGCGCCAGCCGGACAGGAAACACAGATACGCAGTATTTT
CASRTGNTDTQYF
>NA|TRBJ1-1|few|TRBV20-1
TGCAGTGCTAGAGATCCGGACCGATACACTGAAGCTTTCTTT
CSARDPDRYTEAFF
>NA|TRBJ2-3|once|TRBV5-4
TGTGCCAGCAGCTTGGAAGTAGGGGGAGGACGGACAGATACGCAGTATTTT
CASSLEVGGGRTDTQYF
>NA|TRBJ1-1|NA|TRBV5-4
TGTGCCAGCAGCCCACAGATGCGGGGGGGGAACACTGAAGCTTTCTTT
CASSPQMRGGNTEAFF
>TRBD1|TRBJ1-2|NA|TRBV29-1
TGCAGCGTGCTCCAGGGGGTGAGTGGTTACACCTTC
CSVLQGVSGYTF
>NA|TRBJ2-3|few|TRBV7-4
TGTGCCAGCAGCTTAAGTTTATTCCCTAGCACAGATACGCAGTATTTT
CASSLSLFPSTDTQYF
>NA|TRBJ2-1|NA|TRBV4-1
TGCGCCAGCAGCCAAGAATTGAGCCGCTCCTACAATGAGCAGTTCTTC
CASSQELSRSYNEQFF
>TRBD2|TRBJ2-5|NA|TRBV10-3
TGTGCCATCAGTGACGGCGGGGGGCTCGAAGAGACCCAGTACTTC
CAISDGGGLEETQYF
>TRBD1|TRBJ2-4|NA|TRBV20-1
TGCAGTGCTAGCCCACCGGGACAGGGGCTGCAGTACTTC
CSASPPGQGLQYF
>NA|TRBJ2-7|few|TRBV5-6
TGTGCCAGCAGCTTTTTCGGGAATAGTCTCTACGAGCAGTACTTC
CASSFFGNSLYEQYF
>TRBD1|TRBJ2-1|NA|TRBV5-1
TGCGCCAGCAGCCCGGGACAGGGGTCGGGTGAGCAGTTCTTC
CASSPGQGSGEQFF
>TRBD2|TRBJ2-3|NA|TRBV20-1
TGTGCTGGCGGACTAGCGGGGGCAGGGGTGGCAGATACGCAGTATTTT
CAGGLAGAGVADTQYF
>TRBD2|TRBJ2-1|few|TRBV27
TGTGCCAGCAGTTTTATCCCTAGCGGGGGATACAATGAGCAGTTCTTC
CASSFIPSGGYNEQFF
>NA|TRBJ2-7|NA|TRBV10-3
TGTGTCATCGGGCTAGGACCTCACGAGCAGTACTTC
CVIGLGPHEQYF
>TRBD2|TRBJ2-5|NA|TRBV5-1
TGCGCCAGCAGCTTCGGGACTAGCGGGAGGCCAGCACAAGAGACCCAGTACTTC
CASSFGTSGRPAQETQYF
>NA|TRBJ2-1|NA|TRBV4-1
TGCGCCAGCAGCCTTAATAGCCAACACAATGAGCAGTTCTTC
CASSLNSQHNEQFF
>NA|TRBJ2-1|NA|TRBV11-2
TGTGCCAGCCATACGGCGGCGGACTCCTACAATGAGCAGTTCTTC
CASHTAADSYNEQFF
>TRBD1|TRBJ2-5|NA|TRBV20-1
TGCAGTGCTAGAAGCCCGACAGGGCTAGAGGAGACCCAGTACTTC
CSARSPTGLEETQYF
>TRBD2|TRBJ2-3|NA|TRBV20-1
TGCAGTGCGTCAAGACTAGCGGGAGGTTTTCTGGCAGATACGCAGTATTTT
CSASRLAGGFLADTQYF
>TRBD2|TRBJ2-3|NA|TRBV5-1
TGCGCCAGCAGATACTCTAGCGGGAGCACAGATACGCAGTATTTT
CASRYSSGSTDTQYF
>NA|TRBJ2-3|few|TRBV4-1
TGCGCCAGCAGCCGCGGACCCGTTAGCACAGATACGCAGTATTTT
CASSRGPVSTDTQYF
>TRBD1|TRBJ1-6|once|TRBV5-1
TGCGCCAGCAGCTTGGGGGACAGGGCCACTTCACCCCTCCACTTT
CASSLGDRATSPLHF